This record covers a single T cell receptor (beta chain). Its target is not known. This entry is derived from a study of blood T cells in healthy people across ages. Sample-barcoded 5' priming and a J-beta primer mix drove a second PCR of about 6 to 12 cycles. A template-switch adaptor containing 12 random nucleotides labeled each cDNA molecule. Each CDR3 protein is one row after TCRdb ran MiXCR on the 5' RACE reads. The sample shows 910,000 or so distinct CDR3 sequences, roughly 51% of them seen only once. CDR1 is SNHLY and CDR2 is FYNNEI in the germline V gene. The CDR3 sequence is 11 residues long. Trimming removed 10 bases from V and 5 bases from J, with 11 bases in between. Findings of the study overall: Unsorted PBMCs blocked a conclusive comparison of naive and antigen-experienced cells.

V is TRBV2 and J is TRBJ1-2; no reliable D call. Source material: blood. This receptor was taken from an older woman in good health. CDR3 coding DNA: TGTGCCACCACGATATTATATGGCTACACCTTC. Amino acids: CATTILYGYTF.